These T cell receptor beta chains were read from a single sample in a study of cytomegalovirus exposure and HLA in healthy donors. Here immunoSEQ multiplex PCR was the method, and the copy in TCRdb shows in-frame clones only, minus some. The profile shows some 130,000 clones, less than 85% of them singletons. The sequencing sample was made of PBMCs. The receptor set was obtained from a man aged 25-40 years in good health and CMV-seronegative. The CDR3 runs from the conserved cysteine through the conserved F or W. D genes are given only for firm matches. Size is stated for part of the rows, as once, few or many counts, or as a class when the clone is expanded.

TRBV7-2	TRBJ1-1	TRBD1	-	CASVRDRGFEAFF	TGTGCCAGTGTAAGGGACAGGGGTTTTGAAGCTTTCTTT
TRBV4-1	TRBJ2-2	TRBD1	-	CASSPRGRTGELFF	TGCGCCAGCAGCCCCAGGGGGCGAACCGGGGAGCTGTTTTTT
TRBV6-1	TRBJ1-1	-	-	CASSEPRGRNTEAFF	TGTGCCAGCAGTGAACCGCGAGGCCGGAACACTGAAGCTTTCTTT
TRBV19	TRBJ1-1	-	-	CASSPRQDTEAFF	TGTGCCAGTAGTCCCCGACAGGACACTGAAGCTTTCTTT
TRBV5-1	TRBJ2-2	-	few	CASSYRRNTGELFF	TGCGCCAGCAGTTACAGGAGGAACACCGGGGAGCTGTTTTTT
TRBV28	TRBJ1-5	-	-	CASSKTRGIVQPQHF	TGTGCCAGCTCTAAAACCCGGGGGATCGTCCAGCCCCAGCATTTT
TRBV27	TRBJ1-4	TRBD1	-	CASSPPGGGEKLFF	TGTGCCAGCAGTCCCCCAGGGGGAGGTGAAAAACTGTTTTTT
TRBV5-4	TRBJ2-1	-	-	CASSLVARVVNEQFF	TGTGCCAGCAGCTTGGTTGCCAGGGTGGTCAATGAGCAGTTCTTC
TRBV10-3	TRBJ2-2	-	-	CAISESPLSVGELFF	TGTGCCATCAGTGAGTCTCCTCTTTCCGTCGGGGAGCTGTTTTTT
TRBV4-1	TRBJ2-1	TRBD2	-	CASSQASGSFVNEQFF	TGCGCCAGCAGCCAGGCTAGCGGGAGTTTCGTCAATGAGCAGTTCTTC
TRBV29-1	TRBJ2-5	-	-	CSVDSGSLETQYF	TGCAGCGTTGACTCGGGGTCCCTCGAGACCCAGTACTTC
TRBV14	TRBJ1-2	-	once	CASSQRTWAGYTF	TGTGCCAGCAGCCAGAGGACATGGGCTGGCTACACCTTC
TRBV7-8	TRBJ2-2	-	-	CASSLGNRVVPTGELFF	TGTGCCAGCAGCTTAGGGAACAGGGTCGTCCCTACCGGGGAGCTGTTTTTT
TRBV6-5	TRBJ1-5	-	once	CASSYSGGQTNQPQNF	TGTGCCAGCAGTTACTCCGGTGGACAAACCAATCAGCCCCAGAATTTT
TRBV29-1	TRBJ2-1	TRBD2	-	CSVELGEGEQFF	TGCAGCGTTGAATTGGGGGAGGGTGAGCAGTTCTTC
TRBV25-1	TRBJ2-4	-	few	CASSVPGLDIQYF	TGTGCCAGCAGTGTGCCGGGTTTGGACATTCAGTACTTC
TRBV5-1	TRBJ2-1	-	-	CASSPGSYNEQFF	TGCGCCAGCAGCCCGGGCTCCTACAATGAGCAGTTCTTC
TRBV27	TRBJ2-7	TRBD2	-	CASSLRASGRVSPYEQYF	TGTGCCAGCAGTTTACGGGCTAGCGGGAGAGTAAGTCCCTACGAGCAGTACTTC
TRBV19	TRBJ2-5	TRBD1	-	CASRPGQGETQYF	TGTGCCAGTCGACCGGGACAGGGAGAGACCCAGTACTTC
TRBV5-1	TRBJ2-5	TRBD1	-	CASSLGDRVKTQYF	TGCGCCAGCAGCTTAGGGGACAGGGTCAAAACCCAGTACTTC
TRBV29-1	TRBJ2-2	TRBD1	once	CSVEPQGETGELFF	TGCAGCGTTGAACCACAGGGGGAAACCGGGGAGCTGTTTTTT
TRBV6-5	TRBJ2-6	-	-	CASSFRRSGANVLTF	TGTGCCAGCAGTTTCCGGAGATCTGGGGCCAACGTCCTGACTTTC
TRBV18	TRBJ2-7	-	-	CASSPGSLRDITYEQYF	TGTGCCAGCTCACCGGGTAGTCTCCGGGACATTACCTACGAGCAGTACTTC
TRBV9	TRBJ1-2	-	once	CASQEARGGYTF	TGTGCCAGCCAAGAGGCCAGGGGTGGCTACACCTTC
TRBV14	TRBJ2-7	-	-	CASSQARGRGREQYF	TGTGCCAGCAGCCAAGCGCGGGGTAGGGGCCGCGAGCAGTACTTC
TRBV2	TRBJ2-7	TRBD1	-	CASREKTGGEYEQYF	TGTGCCAGCAGGGAAAAGACAGGGGGCGAGTACGAGCAGTACTTC
TRBV18	TRBJ2-7	-	-	CASSPPEGGEQYF	TGTGCCAGCTCACCACCGGAGGGTGGCGAGCAGTACTTC